These 10 T cell receptor beta chains share one sample of origin, sequenced in a study of T-cell reconstitution after alpha-beta-depleted transplantation in children. Researchers prepared the TCRbeta library using unique molecular identifiers, the study reports. TCRdb called the PCR reads again in MiXCR, with one record for every CDR3 protein. The repertoire holds around 500,000 distinct CDR3 sequences, approximately 13% seen once, with about 5% in the top ten. The material sequenced was PBMCs from the stem cell graft donor, taken from the stem cell graft. All receptors come from a human donor who donated a stem cell graft to a child with combined immunodeficiency.

In this sample, this clonotype turned up a few times. This chain uses TRBV29-1 with TRBJ2-1, with D possibly matching TRBD1 (6 bases). This CDR3 has 13 amino acids. Trimming removed 5 bases at V and 1 base at J, with 9 bases between. Germline V CDR1 and CDR2: SQVTM, ANQGSEA. The CDR3 spells CSVITGSYNEQFF. CDR3 coding DNA: TGCAGCGTTATCACAGGGTCCTACAATGAGCAGTTCTTC.

V is TRBV3-1 and J is TRBJ2-1; D tentatively fits TRBD1 or TRBD2 (6 bases each). Per the germline V gene, CDR1 is LGHDT and CDR2 is YNNKEL (reference sequence). V gave up 3 bases and J gave up 9 bases, with 18 bases separating them. The CDR3 totals 15 residues. The CDR3 loop reads CASSHQVRGVSEQFF. CDR3 sequence (DNA): TGTGCCAGCAGCCACCAGGTTAGGGGGGTGAGTGAGCAGTTCTTC.

Only one count was recorded for this clonotype. The genes are TRBV10-3 and TRBJ2-7; 8 nucleotides align to TRBD2. In germline, CDR1 is ENHRY, CDR2 SYGVKD. V was clipped by 11 bases and J by 6 bases; unmatched bases: 6. The CDR3 has 11 amino acids. In DNA form, the CDR3 reads TGTGCCTCAGAAGCGGGAGCCGAGCAGTACTTC. It encodes CASEAGAEQYF.

In this sample, this clonotype turned up a few times. The CDR3 DNA is TGTGCCAGCAGCCCCCTAGCGGGGGGAGGCGGGGAGCTGTTTTTT. Residues: CASSPLAGGGGELFF. The chain recombines TRBV4-2 with TRBJ2-2; 11 nucleotides line up with TRBD2. The CDR3 runs to 15 residues. V gave up 4 bases and J gave up 7 bases; unmatched junction bases: 5. Germline V gene sequence: CDR1 LGHNA, CDR2 YNFKEQ.

The table lists this clonotype with a few counts. V is TRBV11-1 and J is TRBJ2-2; 9 bases agree with TRBD1. Germline V gene sequence: CDR1 SGHAT, CDR2 FQDESV (reference sequence). The CDR3 is 18 residues long. J was trimmed by 0 bases and V by 6 bases; bases with no gene match: 11. The chain's CDR3 is CASRPLGTGTANTGELFF. Written as DNA, the CDR3 is TGTGCCAGCAGACCTCTCGGGACAGGGACTGCGAACACCGGGGAGCTGTTTTTT.

This clonotype was found many times. The chain couples TRBV2 to TRBJ2-2; either TRBD1 or TRBD2 may supply D (6 bases each). In germline, CDR1 is SNHLY, CDR2 FYNNEI. V was trimmed by 7 bases and J by 3 bases, leaving 15 bases between them. This CDR3 has 15 amino acids. The CDR3 reads CASNVGGPYTGELFF. Here the CDR3 DNA reads TGTGCCAGCAATGTTGGGGGGCCTTACACCGGGGAGCTGTTTTTT.

This clonotype came up many times. The chain has TRBV29-1 and TRBJ2-3, with D possibly TRBD2 on 5 matching bases. This CDR3 has 13 amino acids. V shed 7 bases and J shed 2 bases, with 13 bases lying between them. From germline, CDR1 is SQVTM and CDR2 ANQGSEA. CDR3 loop: CSDLRVSTDTQYF. CDR3 DNA sequence: TGCAGCGACCTGAGGGTGTCCACAGATACGCAGTATTTT.

This clonotype was detected only a few times. The J gene is TRBJ1-2, the V gene TRBV4-3; 9 bases agree with TRBD1. CDR3 size: 14 residues. The V segment lost 5 bases and the J segment 5 bases; nucleotides outside the gene matches: 6. Germline CDR1 reads LGHNA; CDR2 reads YSLEER. The CDR3 DNA reads as TGCGCCAGCAGCTACGGGACAGGGAGTTATGGCTACACCTTC. It translates to CASSYGTGSYGYTF.

This chain links TRBV7-9 with TRBJ2-2; 7 nucleotides align to TRBD2. Germline lookup yields CDR1 SEHNR and CDR2 FQNEAQ (reference sequence). This CDR3 is built from 16 residues. With V trimmed by 0 bases and J by 1 base, 2 bases remained unmatched. CDR3 residues: CASSLALAVNTGELFF. The CDR3 DNA is TGTGCCAGCAGCTTAGCGCTAGCGGTGAACACCGGGGAGCTGTTTTTT.

This clonotype was recorded a few times. The genes are TRBV11-3 and TRBJ2-1; weak D call: TRBD1 (5 bases). V was clipped by 0 bases and J by 12 bases, with 12 bases between them. Germline V gene sequence: CDR1 SGHNT, CDR2 YENEEA. CDR3 size: 13 residues. CDR3 loop: CASSLDGWGRQFF. The DNA of the CDR3 is TGTGCCAGCAGCTTAGATGGTTGGGGCCGGCAGTTCTTC.